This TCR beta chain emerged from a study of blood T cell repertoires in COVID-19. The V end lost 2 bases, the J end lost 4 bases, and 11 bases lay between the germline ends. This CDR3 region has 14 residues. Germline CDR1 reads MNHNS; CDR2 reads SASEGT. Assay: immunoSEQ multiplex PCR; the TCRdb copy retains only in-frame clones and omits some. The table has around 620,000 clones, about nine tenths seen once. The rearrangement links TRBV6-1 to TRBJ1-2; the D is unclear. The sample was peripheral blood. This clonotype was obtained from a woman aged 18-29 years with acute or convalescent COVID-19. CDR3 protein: CASSERAQIYGYTF. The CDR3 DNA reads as TGTGCCAGCAGTGAAAGAGCTCAAATCTATGGCTACACCTTC.